This TCR beta chain comes out of a study of identical twins. CDR1 DFQATT and CDR2 SNEGSKA come from the germline V gene (reference sequence). CDR3 length: 11 amino acids. V dropped 6 bases and J dropped 6 bases, with 12 bases sitting between them. There are a few counts of this clonotype. No antigen is known for it. Study-wide results and limits: Out-of-frame alpha sequences that twins shared showed excess low generation probability.

A single record per CDR3 protein comes from TCRdb applying MiXCR to the 5' RACE reads. The sample lists under 900,000 distinct CDR3 sequences, 15% to 20% occurring once. The sample also formed part of further work on T cells expressing NK-cell markers. That report notes: Among the eight sequenced donors, seven tested HCMV-seropositive and one tested seronegative. Expanded clones of NKG2C+ T cells had an unclear HCMV specificity.

The TCR comes from a woman between 18 and 29 years old in good health. The material sequenced was PBMCs. The chain combines TRBV20-1 with TRBJ2-7, with D maybe TRBD1 (5 bases). CDR3: CSAAPRAEQYF. For the CDR3, the DNA is TGCAGTGCCGCTCCCAGGGCCGAGCAGTACTTC.